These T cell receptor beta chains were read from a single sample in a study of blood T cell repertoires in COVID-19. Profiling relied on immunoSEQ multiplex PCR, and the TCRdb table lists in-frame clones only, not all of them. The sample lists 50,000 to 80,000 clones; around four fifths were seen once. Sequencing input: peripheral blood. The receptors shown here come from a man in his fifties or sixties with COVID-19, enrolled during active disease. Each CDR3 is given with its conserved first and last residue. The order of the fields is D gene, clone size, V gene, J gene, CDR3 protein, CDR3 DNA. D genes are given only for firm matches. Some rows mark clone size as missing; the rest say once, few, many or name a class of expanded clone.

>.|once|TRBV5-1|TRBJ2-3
CASSLVRGTSTDTQYF
TGCGCCAGCAGCCTCGTCCGTGGTACAAGCACAGATACGCAGTATTTT
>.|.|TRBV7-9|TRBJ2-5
CASSLALEGRETQYF
TGTGCCAGCAGCTTAGCGCTAGAAGGGAGAGAGACCCAGTACTTC
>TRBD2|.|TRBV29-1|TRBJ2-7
CSVLRLAGVSYEQYF
TGCAGCGTTCTTAGACTAGCGGGGGTATCCTACGAGCAGTACTTC
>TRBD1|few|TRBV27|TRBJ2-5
CASSWTGTGPPQETQYF
TGTGCCAGCAGCTGGACCGGGACAGGGCCCCCCCAAGAGACCCAGTACTTC
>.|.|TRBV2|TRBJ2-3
CASSYIGQDTQYF
TGTGCCAGCAGTTATATCGGACAGGATACGCAGTATTTT
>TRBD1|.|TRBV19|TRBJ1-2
CASSITGGNYGYTF
TGTGCCAGTAGTATAACAGGGGGGAACTATGGCTACACCTTC
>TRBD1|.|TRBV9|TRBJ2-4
CASSVAPSSGQLTNIQYF
TGTGCCAGCAGCGTAGCCCCCTCCTCGGGACAGCTCACGAACATTCAGTACTTC
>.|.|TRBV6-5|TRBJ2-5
CASRRLGETQYF
TGTGCCAGCAGACGACTAGGAGAGACCCAGTACTTC
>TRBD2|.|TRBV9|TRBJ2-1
CASSSVPGLAPEQFF
TGTGCCAGCAGCTCAGTCCCGGGACTAGCACCCGAGCAGTTCTTC
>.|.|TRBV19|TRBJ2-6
CASSNTGPGANVLTF
TGTGCCAGTAGTAACACAGGGCCCGGGGCCAACGTCCTGACTTTC
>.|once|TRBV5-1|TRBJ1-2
CASTLPGSRYGYTF
TGCGCCAGCACCCTACCGGGGTCACGGTATGGCTACACCTTC
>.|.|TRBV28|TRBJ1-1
CASEGGETEAFF
TGTGCCAGCGAAGGGGGAGAGACTGAAGCTTTCTTT
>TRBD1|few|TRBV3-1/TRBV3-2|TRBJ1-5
CASSIGQGNQPQHF
TGTGCCAGCAGCATCGGACAGGGCAATCAGCCCCAGCATTTT
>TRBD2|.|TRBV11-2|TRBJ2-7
CASSHIGREEQYF
TGTGCCAGCAGCCATATTGGGAGGGAAGAGCAGTACTTC
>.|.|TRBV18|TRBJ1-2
CASSPPGREGGYTF
TGTGCCAGCTCACCCCCTGGACGGGAGGGTGGCTACACCTTC
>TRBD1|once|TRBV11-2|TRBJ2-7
CASSWGQANYEQYF
TGTGCCAGCAGCTGGGGACAGGCCAACTACGAGCAGTACTTC
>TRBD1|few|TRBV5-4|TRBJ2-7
CASRTGDRGNEQYF
TGTGCCAGCAGAACCGGGGACAGGGGGAACGAGCAGTACTTC
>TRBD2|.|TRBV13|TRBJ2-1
CASYDRREREWASEQFF
TGTGCCAGCTACGATCGTCGCGAGCGGGAGTGGGCATCCGAGCAGTTCTTC
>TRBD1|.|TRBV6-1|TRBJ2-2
CASSETGVAGELFF
TGTGCCAGCAGTGAGACAGGGGTAGCCGGGGAGCTGTTTTTT
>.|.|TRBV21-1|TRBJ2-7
CASSAPGLAAYEQYF
TGTGCCAGCAGCGCCCCGGGACTAGCGGCCTACGAGCAGTACTTC
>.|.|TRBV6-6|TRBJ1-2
CASSPSYLNTGGYTF
TGTGCCAGCAGTCCCTCCTATCTTAACACAGGGGGCTACACCTTC
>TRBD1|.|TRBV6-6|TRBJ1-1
CASSFPGQGYEAFF
TGTGCCAGCAGTTTCCCGGGACAGGGTTATGAAGCTTTCTTT
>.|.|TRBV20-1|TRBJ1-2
CSATAGWSYTF
TGCAGTGCTACCGCCGGGTGGAGCTACACCTTC